The 12 T cell receptor beta chains in this list originate from one sample, sequenced in a study of blood T cells in healthy people across ages. Alongside a J-beta primer mix, a sample-barcoded 5' primer served in a second PCR lasting roughly 6 to 12 cycles. TCRdb re-called the 5' RACE reads through MiXCR, storing one row per CDR3 protein. The table has some 1.5 million distinct CDR3 sequences, 28% seen once. Specimen: blood. These TCRs come from a woman aged 25-40 years in good health.

A few counts support this clonotype. The chain is built from TRBV30 and TRBJ2-1; D call uncertain. This CDR3 contains 17 residues. The V gene's germline CDR1 is GTSNPN and CDR2 SVGIG (reference sequence). Trimming left V 2 bases short and J 6 bases short, with 23 bases between. CDR3 nucleotide sequence: TGTGCCTGGAGTTTACCAGGCCCCGGCGGAGTAGGCAATGAGCAGTTCTTC. Encoded protein: CAWSLPGPGGVGNEQFF.

This clonotype was counted a few times. The rearrangement joins TRBV11-2 to TRBJ1-6; D may be TRBD1 (5 bases). Germline assignment: CDR1 SGHAT and CDR2 FQNNGV. This CDR3 is built from 13 residues. V was cut by 5 bases and J by 7 bases, with 9 bases left in between. The CDR3, as DNA: TGTGCCAGCAGCAAGCGACAGAATTCACCCCTCCACTTT. Its protein product is CASSKRQNSPLHF.

A word on this clonotype: Its ends do not fully match the called genes, so a read error is possible. V is TRBV15 and J is TRBJ2-5; D is unclear. The tail of the sequence fits TRBJ2-7 better, so the J call may be wrong. Germline V gene sequence: CDR1 LNHNV, CDR2 YYDKDF (reference sequence). The CDR3 covers 13 residues. Here the CDR3 reads CATSRVIYNEQYF. The CDR3 region has the DNA TGTGCCACCAGTAGAGTCATCTACAACGAGCAGTACTTC.

The rearrangement links TRBV27 to TRBJ2-4, with 7 bases lining up with TRBD2. V gave up 4 bases and J gave up 0 bases; unmatched junction bases: 3. The length of the CDR3 is 15 residues. CDR1 is MNHEY and CDR2 is SMNVEV in the germline V gene (reference sequence). CDR3 sequence (DNA): TGTGCCAGCAGTTGGGGAGGGTTAGCCAAAAACATTCAGTACTTC. Translation gives CASSWGGLAKNIQYF.

A few counts support this clonotype. One end of the junction fails to match germline, which may point to a read error. The rearrangement joins TRBV5-1 to TRBJ2-1; the D is unclear. CDR1 is SGHRS and CDR2 is YFSETQ in the germline V gene. The CDR3 sequence is 12 residues long. The CDR3 bases are TGCTCCAGCAGCTATGATTACAATGAGCAGTTCTTC. Its translation: CSSSYDYNEQFF.

This chain joins TRBV12-3 or TRBV12-4 and TRBJ2-1; 14 bases agree with TRBD2. The CDR3 contains 15 residues. V shed 7 bases and J 8 bases; nucleotides not matched to a gene: 7. The CDR3 sequence is CASTEGLAGGYEQFF. The CDR3 coding sequence is TGTGCCAGCACCGAAGGACTAGCGGGGGGTTATGAGCAGTTCTTC.

The rearrangement links TRBV30 to TRBJ1-6; D might be TRBD1 (5 bases). The V gene lost 3 bases and the J gene lost 8 bases, with 17 bases spanning the gap. Germline V CDR1 and CDR2: GTSNPN, SVGIG (reference sequence). The CDR3 has 15 amino acids. The CDR3 DNA sequence: TGTGCCTGGAGGCCCGGGACGGGAATATATTCACCCCTCCACTTT. This codes for CAWRPGTGIYSPLHF.

There are a few counts of this clonotype. V usage is TRBV7-9 and J usage is TRBJ1-2, with D perhaps matching TRBD1 (6 bases). The CDR3 has 13 amino acids. The V and J ends lost 5 bases and 4 bases respectively, with 11 bases between them. Per germline, CDR1 SEHNR and CDR2 FQNEAQ (reference sequence). CDR3 protein: CASSQGHIYGYTF. CDR3 nucleotides: TGTGCCAGCAGCCAGGGACACATCTATGGCTACACCTTC.

This clonotype turned up a few times. The chain employs TRBV5-1 and TRBJ1-1; 12 bases align to TRBD1. CDR3 length: 14 residues. V lost 1 base to trimming and J lost 10 bases; unmatched junction nucleotides: 5. The V gene's germline CDR1 is SGHRS and CDR2 YFSETQ. CDR3 bases: TGCGCCAGCAGCTTGATGTGGGACAGGGGGCGAGCTTTCTTT. As protein: CASSLMWDRGRAFF.

This clonotype was counted many times. This rearrangement joins TRBV28 to TRBJ1-2; D is unresolved. This CDR3 has 12 amino acids. Trimming shortened V by 5 bases and J by 4 bases, and 8 bases separated the two germline ends. Germline-derived CDR1 and CDR2 are MDHEN and SYDVKM. The CDR3 nucleotides are TGTGCCAGCAGTCCGCGGATCTATGGCTACACCTTC. Its translation is CASSPRIYGYTF.

The gene calls are TRBV4-1 and TRBJ2-7; no clear D gene. There are 14 residues in the CDR3. Germline V gives CDR1 MGHRA, CDR2 YSYEKL. V dropped 4 bases and J dropped 3 bases, with 13 bases sitting between them. The CDR3 protein is CASSPRSDNYEQYF. The CDR3 DNA reads TGCGCCAGCAGCCCCCGGAGTGACAACTACGAGCAGTACTTC.

Only a few counts were recorded for this clonotype. This sequence joins TRBV29-1 and TRBJ2-1; 10 bases fit TRBD1. CDR3 length equals 15 residues. Per germline, CDR1 SQVTM and CDR2 ANQGSEA. The V and J ends lost 3 bases and 5 bases, in that order; junction bases with no gene match: 7. The CDR3 DNA reads as TGCAGCGTTGATAGGGGACAGGGGCTCAACAATGAGCAGTTCTTC. Translated, it gives CSVDRGQGLNNEQFF.